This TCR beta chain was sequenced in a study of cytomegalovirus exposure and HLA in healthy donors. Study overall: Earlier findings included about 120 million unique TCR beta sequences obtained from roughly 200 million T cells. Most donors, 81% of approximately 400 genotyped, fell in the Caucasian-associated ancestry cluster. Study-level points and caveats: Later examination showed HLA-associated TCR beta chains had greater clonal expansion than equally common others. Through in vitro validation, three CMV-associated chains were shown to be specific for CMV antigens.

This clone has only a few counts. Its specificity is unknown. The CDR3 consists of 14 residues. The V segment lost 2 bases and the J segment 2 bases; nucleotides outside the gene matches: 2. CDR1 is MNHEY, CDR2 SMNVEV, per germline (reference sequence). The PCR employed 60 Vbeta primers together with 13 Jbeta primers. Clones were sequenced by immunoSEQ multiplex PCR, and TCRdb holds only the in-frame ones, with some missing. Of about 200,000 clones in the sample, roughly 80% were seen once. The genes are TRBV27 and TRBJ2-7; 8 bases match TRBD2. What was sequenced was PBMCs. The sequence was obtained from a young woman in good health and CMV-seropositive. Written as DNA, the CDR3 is TGTGCCAGCAGTTTACGGGAGGGGACCTACGAGCAGTACTTC. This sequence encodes CASSLREGTYEQYF.